This T cell receptor (beta chain) was recorded in a study of cytomegalovirus exposure and HLA in healthy donors (dated by TCRdb to about 2017). Background for the entire study: In an earlier analysis of approximately 500 of the donors, 276 Gb of sequence data and 117 million unique TCR beta sequences from 150 million to 200 million T cells were reported. Typing coverage differed by locus: A, B, C, DRB1 and DQB1 were typed in about 629-630 donors, DQA1 in roughly 510, DPA1 in 600 to 610, and DPB1 in 472. Of the 398 genotyped donors, approximately 82% fell in the genetic ancestry cluster associated with self-reported Caucasian donors. An earlier analysis of 500 to 650 of the donors applied high-throughput TCR beta sequencing to assess whether each TCR beta V gene segment acted as functional or pseudogenic. The study aimed to test whether cataloging public T cell receptors could reveal signatures of past pathogen exposure. To study patterns of TCR occurrence, a later analysis re-analyzed previously published TCR beta repertoires from 650 to 750 donors and added high-resolution HLA genotyping. All discovery cohort repertoires had been generated on a single sequencing platform. A later genetic analysis used genome-wide SNP genotypes for about 65% of the 666 donors, treating that subset as a discovery cohort. Because of strong linkage in the cohort, four or five DR-DQ haplotypes were treated as single units for association and clustering. In the later analysis, no new phenotypic data were used to find candidate immune exposures; instead, reliance was placed on TCR beta sequences and their occurrence across donors. The T cell repertoires of several hundred subjects were profiled by immunosequencing and related to cytomegalovirus serostatus. Alongside the repertoire data, information on donor age, sex, ethnicity and CMV serostatus was compiled. HLA typing covered class I and class II loci at four-digit resolution. An early release covering about 600 HLA-typed donors comprised 250 to 350 gigabases of sequencing data and approximately 80 million unique TCR sequences. High-throughput TCR immunosequencing, statistical association of individual TCRs with disease status, and machine learning were combined to predict cytomegalovirus infection status. Among around 400 genotyped donors of the cohort, an average of around 240,000 unique TCR beta nucleotide sequences were sequenced per donor, roughly 20% of them non-productive. In addition to the first cohort of hundreds of subjects, a separate validation cohort of some 120 different subjects was used.

CDR1 and CDR2 are read off the germline V gene as SGHAT and FQNNGV. From its cysteine to its phenylalanine, the CDR3 spans 17 amino acids. The kept DNA is CDR3 alone, 51 bases in frame from the first base. Compared with germline, V lacks 2 bases and J lacks 0 bases; bases without a gene match: 6. The protocol used for the library was the immunoSEQ multiplex PCR assay. For the multiplex PCR, a mixture combining 60 forward primers for TCR Vbeta segments and 13 reverse primers for TCR Jbeta segments was used. The CDR3 region of rearranged TCR beta genes was amplified from genomic DNA with a multiplex PCR assay. On the Illumina HiSeq System, the amplified TCR beta libraries were sequenced as 87-base-pair reads. Per the source publication's procedure: In a later analysis, about 80 million unique TCR beta chains were counted across the roughly 610 repertoires, and roughly 11 million of these chains were shared by at least two donors. Raw reads were error-corrected and collapsed into unique sequences by a nearest-neighbor algorithm in which closely related sequences were merged to remove PCR and sequencing errors. V, D and J gene segments were assigned by aligning CDR3 sequences to IMGT reference sequences. For a sequence to be retained, a match of at least six nucleotides to both a V gene segment and a J gene segment was required. Rearrangements were called productive when the CDR3 lacked stop codons and stayed in frame with V and J; all others were non-productive. Following IMGT convention, CDR3 was defined as the stretch from the second conserved V-encoded cysteine to the conserved J-encoded phenylalanine. In an earlier analysis of around 600 of the donors, sequences lacking an unambiguous match to a single V gene segment were excluded. In an earlier analysis of some 590 of the donors, a V segment was called functional when productive rearrangements were above 56.7%, and segregating when the standard deviation between donors exceeded 5%. To diagnose cytomegalovirus status from the catalog of TCR beta chain sequences, a statistical classification framework was built. In a later analysis, V and J genes were assigned by comparing TCR nucleotide sequences against IMGT/GENE-DB human TR gene sequences. In a later analysis, CDR3 sequences and most-parsimonious VDJ recombination scenarios were assigned using the TCRdist pipeline. In a later analysis, each TCR beta chain was defined by its CDR3 amino acid sequence together with its V-gene family, and reads without a unique V-gene family were excluded. As a way to deal with suspected cross-contamination and a sequencing artifact, a later analysis dropped approximately 570 nucleotide sequences that were highly shared and had low generation probability. A later analysis calculated a clonal expansion index for each public chain from normalized within-repertoire ranks of inferred template counts. Generation probabilities in a later analysis came from a VDJ recombination model fitted to out-of-frame rearrangements, and those results were checked against IGoR. In a later analysis, hypergeometric tests were used to score TCR-TCR, TCR-HLA and TCR-CMV co-occurrence, with a repertoire-size bias correction applied to TCR pairs. False discovery rates were estimated in a later analysis by permuting HLA or CMV assignments 20 times. A later analysis grouped co-occurring TCRs with DBSCAN, adding TCRdist sequence similarity when clustering within HLA-allele-positive subsets. Co-occurrence clustering excluded repertoires with fewer than 30,000 or more than 120,000 public chains, plus five with anomalous nucleotide sharing. Imported from immuneACCESS, the table was reduced by TCRdb to in-frame sequences with V and J called. These copies leave out some clones; in studies compared against another copy, an unresolved V gene accounts for under half, and the cause of the remainder is not known. V and J calls and clone size are copied from that table; D and trimming were computed from the DNA. For this sample the table gives approximately 86,000 clones, of which 85% were detected only once. The ten largest clones capture nearly 7.5% of the sample.

Study-level results and caveats: Several of the top co-occurrence clusters appeared to be linked to parvovirus B19, influenza, CMV and Epstein-Barr virus, according to a later analysis. Most TCR sequences were observed very rarely across donors, whereas some public TCRs were present in many individuals. An association between a missense DCLRE1C variant and V-gene and J-gene trimming of TCR beta chains was found in a later genetic analysis and replicated in an independent cohort. According to a later analysis, most CMV-associated TCR beta chains appeared to be HLA-restricted, and the HLA associations seemed to be driven largely by CMV exposure. Three of the identified cytomegalovirus-associated TCR beta chains were confirmed in vitro to be specific for cytomegalovirus antigens. Because HLA typing was missing for some donors at each locus, association tests included only the typed subset. The study gave a list of about 170 TCR beta chains associated with cytomegalovirus. The authors suggested that the approach could potentially be extended to other disease states and immunological phenotypes. At a false discovery rate of 0.05, a later analysis linked 16,951 TCR beta sequences to specific HLA alleles. A later analysis found that TCR association rates varied across HLA loci, with DRB1 alleles showing the most associated TCRs and HLA-C alleles the fewest. In a later analysis, HLA-associated TCR beta chains were found to be more clonally expanded and to have lower generation probabilities than equally common non-associated chains. In this cohort, only TCR beta chains were sequenced, and detectable features were limited by the absence of alpha or paired-chain data. For the cohort, immune exposure information was limited to CMV serostatus. The presence/absence analyses assumed that sequencing depth was roughly uniform across donors, and that assumption may not be true. Because counts were too low, roughly 17 rarely observed V segments, including chromosome 9 orphons, were left out of the earlier analysis of a few hundred of the donors. A further reported finding was that TCR beta sequences accurately predicted the HLA-A and HLA-B alleles for most subjects in the first cohort. In both the original and validation cohorts, the classifier was reported to diagnose cytomegalovirus status with high specificity and sensitivity. The 87-base-pair reads could not distinguish some IMGT-functional V segments, including TRBV6-2 and TRBV6-3, so those segments were excluded. When HLA alleles, especially DR and DQ, strongly co-occurred, TCR associations were difficult to assign to individual alleles. The sequencing pipeline was judged likely to have produced a cluster of highly shared sequence variants as a technical artifact. Correlated functional status among segregating V segments might reflect linkage disequilibrium, but an unknown experimental factor could not be ruled out. An earlier analysis of several hundred of the donors showed that most TCR beta V segments appeared in productive rearrangements either about 90% or about 30% of the time, which broadly matched IMGT annotations. In a later genetic analysis, fewer N-insertions in productive TCRs were reported among donors in an Asian-associated ancestry cluster than the roughly 700-donor mean.

The cohort consisted of hundreds of healthy bone marrow donors. All cohort members were sampled while nominally healthy, although unrecorded immune exposures were likely present. The donor tested CMV seropositive, placing the donor among the approximately 290 seropositive members of the cohort. Every donor gave a peripheral blood sample, and the peripheral blood mononuclear cells from that sample were used for TCR beta sequencing. The Qiagen DNeasy Blood Extraction Kit was used to extract genomic DNA from the blood cell samples. A few counts support this clone. This receptor's antigen is unknown. No much larger clone is present one base from it, and per-base qualities are unavailable.

The rearrangement combines TRBV11-2 with TRBJ2-3, and 9 junctional nucleotides match TRBD2. This sequence originates from a man aged 35 to 55 in good health and CMV-seropositive. The material sequenced was PBMCs. The CDR3 protein sequence reads: CASSLQSAGGSTDTQYF. The sequenced DNA: TGTGCCAGCAGCTTACAGTCGGCGGGAGGGAGCACAGATACGCAGTATTTT.